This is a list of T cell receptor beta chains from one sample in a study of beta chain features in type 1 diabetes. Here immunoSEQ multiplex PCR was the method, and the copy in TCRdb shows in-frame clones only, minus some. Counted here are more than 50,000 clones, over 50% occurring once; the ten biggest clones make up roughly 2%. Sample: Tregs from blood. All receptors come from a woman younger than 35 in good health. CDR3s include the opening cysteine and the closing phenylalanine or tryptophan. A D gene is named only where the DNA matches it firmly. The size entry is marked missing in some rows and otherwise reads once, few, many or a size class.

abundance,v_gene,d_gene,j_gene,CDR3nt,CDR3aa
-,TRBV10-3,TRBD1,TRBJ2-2,TGTGCCATCATGGGGAGGACAGGGGAAACCGGGGAGCTGTTTTTT,CAIMGRTGETGELFF
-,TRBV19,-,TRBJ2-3,TGTGCCAGTAGTATAGGAGGACAGACAGATACGCAGTATTTT,CASSIGGQTDTQYF
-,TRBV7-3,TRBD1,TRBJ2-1,TGTGCCAGCAGGGGGACAGGGGGCAGTGAGCAGTTCTTC,CASRGTGGSEQFF
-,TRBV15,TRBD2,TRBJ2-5,TGTGCCACCAGCTTCCGACCTCTAGCGGGCCGCGAGACCCAGTACTTC,CATSFRPLAGRETQYF
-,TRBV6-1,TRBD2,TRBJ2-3,TGTGCCGTCCTAGCGGGGGGGCCAGTAGATACGCAGTATTTT,CAVLAGGPVDTQYF
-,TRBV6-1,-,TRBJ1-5,TGTGCCAGCAGTGATATTTGGAGAGATCAGCCCCAGCATTTT,CASSDIWRDQPQHF
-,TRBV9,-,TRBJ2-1,TGTGCCAGCAGCCTAACAGGGGGGGGATCCTACAATGAGCAGTTCTTC,CASSLTGGGSYNEQFF
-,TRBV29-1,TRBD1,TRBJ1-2,TGCAGCGTTGAAAGACAGGGCTATGGCTACACCTTC,CSVERQGYGYTF
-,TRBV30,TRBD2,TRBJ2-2,TGTGCCTGGAGTGTAGGCGGGAGAGGAACCGGGGAGCTGTTTTTT,CAWSVGGRGTGELFF
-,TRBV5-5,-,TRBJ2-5,TGTGCCAGCAGCTTGGGTCCAGGGAGGTTCTTCGGAGAGACCCAGTACTTC,CASSLGPGRFFGETQYF
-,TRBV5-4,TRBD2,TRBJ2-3,TGTGCCAGCAGCCTCGGGACTAGATCGGATACGCAGTATTTT,CASSLGTRSDTQYF
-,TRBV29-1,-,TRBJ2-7,TGCAGCGTGCTTATCGAGGTCTCCTACGAGCAATACTTC,CSVLIEVSYEQYF
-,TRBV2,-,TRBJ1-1,TGTGCCAGCACCATCAGGGGTGGGGAAGCTTTCTTT,CASTIRGGEAFF
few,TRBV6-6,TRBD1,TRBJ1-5,TGTGCCAGCAGCCTCGGACAGGGGGGATCCAATCAGCCCCAGCATTTT,CASSLGQGGSNQPQHF
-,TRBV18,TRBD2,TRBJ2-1,TGTGCCAGCTCACGGGGACTAGCGGTGACCTACAATGAGCAGTTCTTC,CASSRGLAVTYNEQFF
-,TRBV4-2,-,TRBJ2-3,TGTGCCAGCAGCCCCGGCCGAGCGTCTGGCACAGATACGCAGTATTTT,CASSPGRASGTDTQYF
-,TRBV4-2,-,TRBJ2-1,TGTGCCAGCAGCCAAGATCTGGAAAGGGGGCAGTTCTTC,CASSQDLERGQFF